What follows is one T cell receptor beta chain and its context. The CDR3 extends over 16 amino acids. Germline lookup yields CDR1 MGHRA and CDR2 YSYEKL. Trimming cost V 3 bases and J 0 bases, with 9 bases left between them. The source of the sample is a study of shared clonotypes between healthy human individuals. Template amounts of roughly 280 ng DNA, about 30,000 T cell genomes, were employed in unsorted PBMC replicate PCRs. Unsorted PBMC DNA went through sequencing on ten immunoSEQ deep assay plates. The method was immunoSEQ multiplex PCR; TCRdb's version includes in-frame clones alone and lacks a portion of them. The profile shows roughly 490,000 clones, around 80% of them singletons.

The TCR comes from a middle-aged woman in good health. Some clones in this sample may be carry-over from other donors' samples. The sequenced sample consisted of PBMCs. This rearrangement joins TRBV4-1 to TRBJ1-6; D is undetermined. As DNA, the CDR3 is TGCGCCAGCAGCCAGGGCCTCGGCTCCTATAATTCACCCCTCCACTTT. Its protein is CASSQGLGSYNSPLHF.